This is a list of T cell receptor beta chains from one sample in a study of T cell repertoires in cytomegalovirus infection. TCRdb processed the reads anew with MiXCR; each CDR3 protein has one entry. There are hundreds of thousands of distinct CDR3 sequences in the sample; over 20% occur only once, and roughly 18% lies in the top ten. Sequences were obtained from CD8+ T cells from PBMCs. The receptors derive from a human donor in good health (CMV status not recorded). Some clones in this sample may be carry-over from other donors' samples. Both conserved end residues are part of each CDR3. The D gene is left open where the match is weak. Rows give clone size only sometimes, using once, few, many, or a class for an expanded clone.

clone_size: many
v_call: TRBV7-2
j_call: TRBJ2-7
d_call: TRBD2
cdr3_nt: TGTGCCAGCAGCTTCGGCGGGGGGGACTACGAGCAGTACTTC
cdr3_aa: CASSFGGGDYEQYF

clone_size: many
v_call: TRBV19
j_call: TRBJ1-5
d_call: NA
cdr3_nt: TGTGCCAGTAGTATAGAGGGGATGGGTTATCAGCCCCAGCATTTT
cdr3_aa: CASSIEGMGYQPQHF

clone_size: many
v_call: TRBV7-8
j_call: TRBJ1-4
d_call: NA
cdr3_nt: TGTGCCAGCAGCCGACTGGGCCCAACTAATGAAAAACTGTTTTTT
cdr3_aa: CASSRLGPTNEKLFF

clone_size: NA
v_call: TRBV5-1
j_call: TRBJ2-2
d_call: TRBD1
cdr3_nt: TGCGCCAGCAGCTTGGATCCGACAGGGGGTTACACCGGGGAGCTGTTTTTT
cdr3_aa: CASSLDPTGGYTGELFF

clone_size: NA
v_call: TRBV25-1
j_call: TRBJ1-1
d_call: NA
cdr3_nt: TGTGCCAGCAGTGATATGAAGGGCCGGGCTTTCTTT
cdr3_aa: CASSDMKGRAFF

clone_size: few
v_call: TRBV7-9
j_call: TRBJ2-3
d_call: NA
cdr3_nt: TGTGCCAGCAGCTTCTTAGGGCTCTCGGGGCCAGATACGCAGTATTTT
cdr3_aa: CASSFLGLSGPDTQYF

clone_size: NA
v_call: TRBV12-3/TRBV12-4
j_call: TRBJ2-3
d_call: NA
cdr3_nt: TGTGTCAGCACCATATCGGGGTGGGGCACAGATACGCAGTATTTT
cdr3_aa: CVSTISGWGTDTQYF

clone_size: NA
v_call: TRBV11-3
j_call: TRBJ2-3
d_call: TRBD2
cdr3_nt: TGTGCCAGCAGCTTAGGCCTAGCGGGGGCTACAGATACGCAGTATTTT
cdr3_aa: CASSLGLAGATDTQYF

clone_size: NA
v_call: TRBV10-3
j_call: TRBJ1-2
d_call: NA
cdr3_nt: TGTGCCGTGTCAGGGTTACCAGCTAACTATGGCTACACCTTC
cdr3_aa: CAVSGLPANYGYTF

clone_size: many
v_call: TRBV2
j_call: TRBJ2-2
d_call: NA
cdr3_nt: TGTGCCAGCAGTGAATTAGGGGGAACCGGGGAGCTGTTTTTT
cdr3_aa: CASSELGGTGELFF

clone_size: few
v_call: TRBV28
j_call: TRBJ2-1
d_call: NA
cdr3_nt: TGTGCCAGCAGTTCCCCTCTCGGGGGCCACAATGAGCAGTTCTTC
cdr3_aa: CASSSPLGGHNEQFF

clone_size: few
v_call: TRBV29-1
j_call: TRBJ1-2
d_call: TRBD1
cdr3_nt: TGCAGCGATCGGGACAGCCGGGGCTATGGCTACACCTTC
cdr3_aa: CSDRDSRGYGYTF

clone_size: NA
v_call: TRBV5-4
j_call: TRBJ2-3
d_call: TRBD2
cdr3_nt: TGTGCCAGCAGCTTCGGCAGCGGGGGAGATACGCAGTATTTT
cdr3_aa: CASSFGSGGDTQYF

clone_size: NA
v_call: TRBV7-9
j_call: TRBJ1-5
d_call: NA
cdr3_nt: TGTGCCAGCAGCACCCCGGGGGCTCTTGAGCCCCAGCATTTT
cdr3_aa: CASSTPGALEPQHF

clone_size: NA
v_call: TRBV2
j_call: TRBJ1-2
d_call: NA
cdr3_nt: TGTGCCAGCACCCCTAGCGATGGCTACACCTTC
cdr3_aa: CASTPSDGYTF

clone_size: many
v_call: TRBV7-8
j_call: TRBJ2-1
d_call: NA
cdr3_nt: TGTGCCAGCAGCTCCCAGGGGTCCGATGAGCAGTTCTTC
cdr3_aa: CASSSQGSDEQFF

clone_size: NA
v_call: TRBV15
j_call: TRBJ2-3
d_call: NA
cdr3_nt: TGTGCCACCAGCAGAGATAGGGATCAGAGCACAGATACGCAGTATTTT
cdr3_aa: CATSRDRDQSTDTQYF

clone_size: few
v_call: TRBV11-3
j_call: TRBJ1-1
d_call: NA
cdr3_nt: TGTGCCAGCAGCTCCCCGCCGGAGAAGGGTGAAGCTTTCTTT
cdr3_aa: CASSSPPEKGEAFF

clone_size: few
v_call: TRBV15
j_call: TRBJ1-5
d_call: NA
cdr3_nt: TGTGCCACCAGCAGAGACTGGAATCAGCCCCAGCATTTT
cdr3_aa: CATSRDWNQPQHF

clone_size: NA
v_call: TRBV14
j_call: TRBJ1-2
d_call: NA
cdr3_nt: TGTGCCAGCAGCCAGGGAAGCCTTGGCTACACCTTC
cdr3_aa: CASSQGSLGYTF

clone_size: many
v_call: TRBV4-1
j_call: TRBJ1-5
d_call: NA
cdr3_nt: TGCGCCAGCAGCCAAGATTGGGGATACGACAATCAGCCCCAGCATTTT
cdr3_aa: CASSQDWGYDNQPQHF